This T cell receptor (beta chain) stems from a study of T cell responses to AZD1222 COVID-19 vaccine. The protocol was immunoSEQ multiplex PCR, while the TCRdb copy is restricted to in-frame clones and leaves out a portion. The data contain 160,000 or so clones, about 91% of them singletons. Germline CDR1 MNHEY, CDR2 SVGAGI. Germline trimming cut 5 bases from V and 3 bases from J; bases unmatched to any gene: 9. CDR3 size: 15 residues. Here the sequenced sample was peripheral blood, taken 28 days after the second AZD1222 dose. The TCR was taken from an adult who received the AZD1222 COVID-19 vaccine. This chain joins TRBV6-5 and TRBJ2-5; 7 bases line up with TRBD1. The CDR3 nucleotides read TGTGCCAGCAGTACCCCAGGGGGTAGAGAAGAGACCCAGTACTTC. This gives the protein CASSTPGGREETQYF.